These T cell receptor beta chains were read from a single sample in a study of early stage breast cancer tumors. Data came from immunoSEQ multiplex PCR; TCRdb stores just in-frame clones and leaves some out. The top ten clones hold around 13% of a sample with 5,000 to 5,500 clones, about 70% of them seen once. The sequencing input was normal breast tissue next to the tumor. The receptors stem from a person aged 55 to 75 with breast cancer. CDR3s include the opening cysteine and the closing phenylalanine or tryptophan. The D gene is left open where the match is weak. Clone size is not always given. Where it is, it says once, few, many or a class for expanded clones.

D gene: TRBD1
clone size: NA
V gene: TRBV6-1
J gene: TRBJ1-2
CDR3 DNA: TGTGCCAGCAGTGAGAAGACAGGGTGGGCCTTCTCCTTC
CDR3 protein: CASSEKTGWAFSF

D gene: NA
clone size: NA
V gene: TRBV28
J gene: TRBJ2-7
CDR3 DNA: TGTGCCAGCAGGCCCCACATAAAAAGACAAAGGAAGTACGAGCAGTACTTC
CDR3 protein: CASRPHIKRQRKYEQYF

D gene: NA
clone size: few
V gene: TRBV27
J gene: TRBJ2-3
CDR3 DNA: TGTGCCAGCAGTTGGAGGACAACAGATACGCAGTATTTT
CDR3 protein: CASSWRTTDTQYF

D gene: NA
clone size: NA
V gene: TRBV28
J gene: TRBJ2-1
CDR3 DNA: TGTGCCAGCAGTAACGGGGGCTCGTACAATGAGCAGTTCTTC
CDR3 protein: CASSNGGSYNEQFF

D gene: TRBD2
clone size: few
V gene: TRBV10-2
J gene: TRBJ2-7
CDR3 DNA: TGCGCCAGCAGTGGGGAGGGTGACTACGAGCAGTACTTC
CDR3 protein: CASSGEGDYEQYF

D gene: TRBD2
clone size: NA
V gene: TRBV4-2
J gene: TRBJ2-3
CDR3 DNA: TGTGCCAGCAGCCAAGGTGAGCGGGAAAGCACAGATACGCAGTATTTT
CDR3 protein: CASSQGERESTDTQYF

D gene: NA
clone size: NA
V gene: TRBV6-5
J gene: TRBJ1-3
CDR3 DNA: TGTGCCAGCAGTTTGACGAGGTGGGAAGGAAACACCATATATTTT
CDR3 protein: CASSLTRWEGNTIYF

D gene: TRBD1
clone size: NA
V gene: TRBV9
J gene: TRBJ1-6
CDR3 DNA: TGTGCCAGCAGCGTAGAGGACAGGGCAGGGTCACCCCTCCACTTT
CDR3 protein: CASSVEDRAGSPLHF

D gene: NA
clone size: NA
V gene: TRBV6-6
J gene: TRBJ2-7
CDR3 DNA: TGTGCCAGCGGCAGGGGAGCAGAGGGATACGAGCAGTACTTC
CDR3 protein: CASGRGAEGYEQYF

D gene: TRBD1
clone size: NA
V gene: TRBV28
J gene: TRBJ1-5
CDR3 DNA: TGTGCCAGCAGTTTACAAGCTTGGACAGGGGGCATGGATCAGCCCCAGCATTTT
CDR3 protein: CASSLQAWTGGMDQPQHF

D gene: NA
clone size: few
V gene: TRBV6-6
J gene: TRBJ2-7
CDR3 DNA: TGTGCCAGCAGCCCTCGCTCAGACAGCACCTACGAGCAGTACTTC
CDR3 protein: CASSPRSDSTYEQYF

D gene: NA
clone size: NA
V gene: TRBV27
J gene: TRBJ1-1
CDR3 DNA: TGTGCCAGCAGTTTAAGCGGGCCTCAGACTGAAGCTTTCTTT
CDR3 protein: CASSLSGPQTEAFF

D gene: NA
clone size: NA
V gene: TRBV29-1
J gene: TRBJ1-1
CDR3 DNA: TGCAGCGTTGAGACTGGGCCCTGGTCTGAAGCTTTCTTT
CDR3 protein: CSVETGPWSEAFF

D gene: NA
clone size: few
V gene: TRBV6-4
J gene: TRBJ1-1
CDR3 DNA: TGTGCCAGCAGTGACTCTTTTGGGGGGAAAGCTTTCTTT
CDR3 protein: CASSDSFGGKAFF

D gene: NA
clone size: NA
V gene: TRBV4-1
J gene: TRBJ1-4
CDR3 DNA: TGCGCCAGCAGCCAAGATCAGAAAGGGGAGGCCCTTGATGAAAAACTGTTTTTT
CDR3 protein: CASSQDQKGEALDEKLFF

D gene: TRBD2
clone size: NA
V gene: TRBV10-3
J gene: TRBJ2-7
CDR3 DNA: TGTGCCATCAGTGAGTTAGCGGGGCTTTCCTACGAGCAGTACTTC
CDR3 protein: CAISELAGLSYEQYF

D gene: TRBD1
clone size: NA
V gene: TRBV18
J gene: TRBJ2-3
CDR3 DNA: TGTGCCAGCTCACTGGCTGGGACACAGGGGAATTCAGATACGCAGTATTTT
CDR3 protein: CASSLAGTQGNSDTQYF

D gene: TRBD1
clone size: NA
V gene: TRBV7-9
J gene: TRBJ2-1
CDR3 DNA: TGTGCCAGCAGCTTGACCGGACAGGGGATCTACAATGAGCAGTTCTTC
CDR3 protein: CASSLTGQGIYNEQFF

D gene: TRBD1
clone size: NA
V gene: TRBV28
J gene: TRBJ1-5
CDR3 DNA: TGTGCCAGCATATCGGGACAGGGGAGCGCGCCCCAGCATTTT
CDR3 protein: CASISGQGSAPQHF

D gene: NA
clone size: large
V gene: TRBV6-5
J gene: TRBJ1-1
CDR3 DNA: TGTGCCAGCAGCGACGGCGCTGAAGCTTTCTTT
CDR3 protein: CASSDGAEAFF

D gene: NA
clone size: NA
V gene: TRBV5-1
J gene: TRBJ2-3
CDR3 DNA: TGCGCCAGCAGCTTGGACTATAACACAGATACGCAGTATTTT
CDR3 protein: CASSLDYNTDTQYF

D gene: TRBD2
clone size: NA
V gene: TRBV7-2
J gene: TRBJ2-7
CDR3 DNA: TGTGCCAGCAGCTTCGGGAGGCGGGAGCAGTACTTC
CDR3 protein: CASSFGRREQYF

D gene: TRBD2
clone size: NA
V gene: TRBV6-5
J gene: TRBJ2-1
CDR3 DNA: TGTGCCAGCAGTCAGGGACTATCCGAAGGGCAGTTCTTC
CDR3 protein: CASSQGLSEGQFF

D gene: TRBD1
clone size: NA
V gene: TRBV5-5
J gene: TRBJ2-3
CDR3 DNA: TGTGCCAGCAGCTTGGGGACAGGGGGCATGTCAGATACGCAGTATTTT
CDR3 protein: CASSLGTGGMSDTQYF

D gene: NA
clone size: NA
V gene: TRBV28
J gene: TRBJ2-7
CDR3 DNA: TGTGCCAGCTCCACCCGGGAGACATGGGACGAGCAGTACTTC
CDR3 protein: CASSTRETWDEQYF

D gene: NA
clone size: NA
V gene: TRBV14
J gene: TRBJ1-3
CDR3 DNA: TGTGCCAGCAGCCTCTCGGGGTTTGTCAGCTCTGGAAACACCATATATTTT
CDR3 protein: CASSLSGFVSSGNTIYF

D gene: NA
clone size: NA
V gene: TRBV11-3
J gene: TRBJ2-3
CDR3 DNA: TGTGCCAGCAGCTCGTCTTGGGACGACACAGATACGCAGTATTTT
CDR3 protein: CASSSSWDDTDTQYF

D gene: TRBD1
clone size: NA
V gene: TRBV5-1
J gene: TRBJ1-2
CDR3 DNA: TGCGCCAGCAGCTTGGGTACAGGGGAAGGTGGCGGCTACACCTTC
CDR3 protein: CASSLGTGEGGGYTF

D gene: TRBD2
clone size: NA
V gene: TRBV19
J gene: TRBJ2-1
CDR3 DNA: TGTGCCACCGGGATAGCGGGACCCAATGAGCAGTTCTTC
CDR3 protein: CATGIAGPNEQFF

D gene: TRBD1
clone size: NA
V gene: TRBV2
J gene: TRBJ2-7
CDR3 DNA: TGTGCCAGCAGTGAACGGTCAGGGGGACCCTACGAGCAGTACTTC
CDR3 protein: CASSERSGGPYEQYF